One sample yielded the 31 T cell receptor beta chains listed below, sequenced in a study of T cell changes during pregnancy in multiple sclerosis. Repertoires were generated with immunoSEQ multiplex PCR, while TCRdb's copy carries only in-frame clones and drops some. The data show 40,000 or so clones, about 90% seen once. The specimen was CD4+ T cells from peripheral blood mononuclear cells, collected in the third trimester of pregnancy. Receptors originate from a female donor in good health, enrolled as a control in a pregnancy study.

V is TRBV5-1 and J is TRBJ2-5; 9 bases map to TRBD2. CDR1 is SGHRS and CDR2 is YFSETQ in the germline V gene. CDR3 length: 13 residues. Trimming took 7 bases from V and 4 from J; bases not matched to a gene: 5. CDR3 residues: CASWGLARETQYF. The CDR3, as DNA: TGCGCCAGCTGGGGACTAGCCCGAGAGACCCAGTACTTC.

This clone was seen a single time. The CDR3 here is CASSEQGTYQETQYF. Here the CDR3 DNA reads TGTGCCAGCAGTGAACAGGGGACGTACCAAGAGACCCAGTACTTC. The V and J genes are TRBV6-1 and TRBJ2-5, with D possibly matching TRBD1 (6 bases). The CDR3 runs 15 residues. Trimming shortened V by 2 bases and J by 0 bases, and 10 bases separated the two germline ends. Germline assignment: CDR1 MNHNS and CDR2 SASEGT.

The chain is built from TRBV19 and TRBJ2-7; 8 bases line up with TRBD1. Germline CDR1 is LNHDA and CDR2 is SQIVND (reference sequence). Trimming at V came to 4 bases and at J to 2 bases, leaving 4 bases not matched to a gene. CDR3 length: 14 residues. CDR3: CASSTSTGAYEQYF. DNA of the CDR3: TGTGCCAGTAGTACCTCGACAGGGGCCTACGAGCAGTACTTC.

In its sample, this clone was seen once. The chain has TRBV10-3 and TRBJ2-2; D may be TRBD1 (6 bases). V was clipped by 7 bases and J by 5 bases, with 20 bases between them. This CDR3 region has 16 residues. The germline gives CDR1 ENHRY, CDR2 SYGVKD. The CDR3 loop is CAIKMGAGRETGELFF. The CDR3 bases are TGTGCCATCAAAATGGGGGCGGGTCGAGAGACCGGGGAGCTGTTTTTT.

V is TRBV6-5 and J is TRBJ2-7, with 8 bases matching TRBD1. CDR3 size: 14 residues. Germline V lookup: CDR1 MNHEY, CDR2 SVGAGI. J was trimmed by 3 bases and V by 0 bases; bases with no gene match: 1. Here the CDR3 reads CASSYSGTGYEQYF. Written as DNA, the CDR3 is TGTGCCAGCAGTTACTCGGGGACAGGCTACGAGCAGTACTTC.

The CDR3 region is CASSMASGSLLRDEQYF. DNA for the CDR3: TGTGCCAGCAGTATGGCTAGCGGGAGCCTGCTTCGGGACGAGCAGTACTTC. The V and J genes are TRBV27 and TRBJ2-7; 10 bases are a match to TRBD2. The CDR3 loop spans 17 amino acids. CDR1 is MNHEY, CDR2 SMNVEV, per germline (reference sequence). Trimming at V came to 5 bases and at J to 5 bases, leaving 15 bases not matched to a gene.

The chain recombines TRBV7-3 with TRBJ2-7, with TRBD1 as a possible D gene (6 bases). V shed 1 base and J shed 0 bases, with 7 bases lying between them. Per germline, CDR1 SGHTA and CDR2 FQGTGA. CDR3 length: 14 amino acids. DNA for the CDR3: TGTGCCAGCAGCTTAAGACAGGACTCCTACGAGCAGTACTTC. As protein: CASSLRQDSYEQYF. The full variable domain, rest sourced from reference TRBV7-3 and TRBJ2-7, is GAGVSQTPSNKVTEKGKYVELRCDPISGHTALYWYRQSLGQGPEFLIYFQGTGAADDSGLPNDRFFAVRPEGSVSTLKIQRTERGDSAVYLCASSLRQDSYEQYFGPGTRLTVT.

V is TRBV11-2 and J is TRBJ2-7; D may be TRBD1 (6 bases). The germline V gene encodes CDR1 SGHAT and CDR2 FQNNGV. The CDR3 loop spans 15 amino acids. V was shortened by 1 base and J by 4 bases, with 14 bases between the two germline ends. The CDR3 DNA follows: TGTGCCAGCAGCTTAGGGCCAGGGGCTCAATACGAGCAGTACTTC. Translation: CASSLGPGAQYEQYF. Combining the CDR3 with reference TRBV11-2 and TRBJ2-7 gives the whole variable domain EAGVAQSPRYKIIEKRQSVAFWCNPISGHATLYWYQQILGQGPKLLIQFQNNGVVDDSQLPKDRFSAERLKGVDSTLKIQPAKLEDSAVYLCASSLGPGAQYEQYFGPGTRLTVT.

The chain combines TRBV18 with TRBJ2-1; 8 bases align to TRBD1. The CDR3 extends over 17 amino acids. CDR1 is KGHSH, CDR2 LQKENI, per germline. The V gene end was trimmed by 5 bases and the J gene end by 8 bases; junction bases not matched to a gene: 17. The CDR3 DNA is TGTGCCAGCTCAACAAAAAACCGGGACAGGAGAGGGGATGAGCAGTTCTTC. Translating gives CASSTKNRDRRGDEQFF.

The chain combines TRBV15 with TRBJ1-5; D gene ambiguous. V was trimmed by 2 bases and J by 9 bases, leaving 8 bases between them. There are 12 residues in the CDR3. CDR1 and CDR2 (germline): LNHNV, YYDKDF (reference sequence). The chain's CDR3 is CATSRSEGPQHF. CDR3 bases: TGTGCCACCAGCAGAAGTGAGGGGCCCCAGCATTTT.

V gene TRBV4-2 combines with J gene TRBJ2-1; 7 bases align to TRBD1. J lost 4 bases, V lost 0 bases, and 12 bases had no gene match. The length of the CDR3 is 18 residues. Germline CDR1 is LGHNA and CDR2 is YNFKEQ. CDR3 sequence: CASSQDSTRQGNYNEQFF. The CDR3 nucleotides are TGTGCCAGCAGCCAAGATTCTACTAGACAGGGAAATTACAATGAGCAGTTCTTC.

This clone was detected once. J is TRBJ2-3 and V is TRBV7-2; D gene unclear. Trimming pared 1 base from V and 0 bases from J, leaving 5 bases between. CDR1 SGHTA and CDR2 FQGNSA come from the germline V gene. The CDR3 extends over 14 amino acids. The CDR3 coding sequence is TGTGCCAGCAGCTTAGGGGCTAGCACAGATACGCAGTATTTT. Its translation is CASSLGASTDTQYF. The variable domain in full, completed from reference TRBV7-2 and TRBJ2-3, reads GAGVSQSPSNKVTEKGKDVELRCDPISGHTALYWYRQSLGQGLEFLIYFQGNSAPDKSGLPSDRFSAERTGGSVSTLTIQRTQQEDSAVYLCASSLGASTDTQYFGPGTRLTVL.

This chain links TRBV2 with TRBJ2-5; 9 positions match TRBD2. CDR3 length: 14 residues. CDR1 SNHLY and CDR2 FYNNEI come from the germline V gene. Trimming at V came to 3 bases and at J to 4 bases, leaving 3 bases not matched to a gene. Written as DNA, the CDR3 is TGTGCCAGCAGTGATAGCGGGGGAGGAGAGACCCAGTACTTC. Protein sequence: CASSDSGGGETQYF.

This chain uses TRBV6-1 with TRBJ2-3; 9 positions match TRBD1. The CDR3 spans 13 residues. V dropped 8 bases and J dropped 6; count of bases not matched to a gene: 6. CDR1 is MNHNS and CDR2 is SASEGT in the germline V gene. The CDR3 nucleotides read TGTGCCAGCCTTGGACAGGGGACCGATACGCAGTATTTT. The encoded protein is CASLGQGTDTQYF.

The chain links TRBV28 to TRBJ2-3; possibly TRBD1 for D (5 bases). This CDR3 is built from 13 residues. V was pared by 6 bases and J by 6 bases, with 13 bases between. Germline lookup yields CDR1 MDHEN and CDR2 SYDVKM. This CDR3 is CASRWTPSDTQYF. In nucleotides, the CDR3 is TGTGCCAGCAGATGGACACCGTCGGATACGCAGTATTTT.

V is TRBV28 and J is TRBJ1-5, with TRBD1 as a possible D gene (5 bases). From germline, CDR1 is MDHEN and CDR2 SYDVKM. CDR3 length: 14 amino acids. V was clipped by 6 bases and J by 2 bases, with 11 bases between them. The CDR3 reads CASSLPGGNQPQHF. Here the CDR3 DNA reads TGTGCCAGCAGCCTTCCGGGGGGCAATCAGCCCCAGCATTTT. The whole variable domain, filled in from reference TRBV28 and TRBJ1-5, reads DVKVTQSSRYLVKRTGEKVFLECVQDMDHENMFWYRQDPGLGLRLIYFSYDVKMKEKGDIPEGYSVSREKKERFSLILESASTNQTSMYLCASSLPGGNQPQHFGDGTRLSIL.

As DNA, the CDR3 is TGTGCCAGCAGTGAAGGACGGAGAGCTAACTATGGCTACACCTTC. Residues: CASSEGRRANYGYTF. The V and J genes are TRBV2 and TRBJ1-2; D not resolved. V was shortened by 1 base and J by 0 bases, with 9 bases between the two germline ends. This CDR3 has 15 residues. The germline CDR1 and CDR2 sequences are SNHLY and FYNNEI.

The chain has TRBV2 and TRBJ2-2; D not resolved. The CDR3 loop spans 13 amino acids. V dropped 2 bases and J dropped 5 bases, with 6 bases sitting between them. The germline gives CDR1 SNHLY, CDR2 FYNNEI. The CDR3 nucleotides are TGTGCCAGCAGTGAATCGTTTACCGGGGAGCTGTTTTTT. This encodes CASSESFTGELFF.

This chain joins TRBV5-1 and TRBJ1-1; D remains ambiguous. The CDR3 totals 14 residues. Germline CDR1 and CDR2: SGHRS and YFSETQ. The V and J ends lost 2 bases and 0 bases respectively, with 8 bases between them. The chain's CDR3 is CASSLAGMNTEAFF. In DNA form, the CDR3 reads TGCGCCAGCAGCTTAGCGGGGATGAACACTGAAGCTTTCTTT. Variable domain in full (rest from reference TRBV5-1 and TRBJ1-1): KAGVTQTPRYLIKTRGQQVTLSCSPISGHRSVSWYQQTPGQGLQFLFEYFSETQRNKGNFPGRFSGRQFSNSRSEMNVSTLELGDSALYLCASSLAGMNTEAFFGQGTRLTVV.

This chain uses TRBV5-4 with TRBJ2-3; TRBD2 matches 8 bases. The length of the CDR3 is 15 residues. With V trimmed by 4 bases and J by 6 bases, 10 bases remained unmatched. Germline loops: CDR1 SGHNT, CDR2 YYREEE (reference sequence). The CDR3 here is CASSLISGGPDTQYF. CDR3 sequence (DNA): TGTGCCAGCAGCCTGATCTCGGGGGGGCCCGATACGCAGTATTTT. Looking up the rest from reference TRBV5-4 and TRBJ2-3 gives the full variable domain: ETGVTQSPTHLIKTRGQQVTLRCSSQSGHNTVSWYQQALGQGPQFIFQYYREEENGRGNFPPRFSGLQFPNYSSELNVNALELDDSALYLCASSLISGGPDTQYFGPGTRLTVL.

The sample holds a few counts of this clone. The gene calls are TRBV19 and TRBJ2-5; 9 positions agree with TRBD1. Germline V lookup: CDR1 LNHDA, CDR2 SQIVND (reference sequence). This CDR3 region has 15 residues. V shed 3 bases, J shed 4 bases, and the junction held 6 bases outside the gene matches. The DNA for the CDR3 is TGTGCCAGTAGTATGTACAGGGGGCGCGGAGAGACCCAGTACTTC. This translates into CASSMYRGRGETQYF.

This CDR3 reads CASSRTGLDYYGYTF. The DNA for the CDR3 is TGTGCCAGCAGCCGGACAGGGTTGGATTACTATGGCTACACCTTC. This chain joins TRBV5-6 and TRBJ1-2; the match to TRBD1 covers 8 bases. The CDR3 covers 15 residues. The germline gives CDR1 SGHDT, CDR2 YYEEEE. With V trimmed by 4 bases and J by 3 bases, 8 bases remained unmatched.

The rearrangement uses TRBV28 and TRBJ2-7; weak D call: TRBD2 (5 bases). CDR3 size: 15 residues. Germline assignment: CDR1 MDHEN and CDR2 SYDVKM. V lost 5 bases and J 0 bases, leaving 14 bases between the germline ends. The CDR3 spells CASSAIGVGSYEQYF. The DNA of the CDR3 is TGTGCCAGCAGTGCGATCGGGGTGGGCTCCTACGAGCAGTACTTC. Full variable domain (remainder filled in from reference TRBV28 and TRBJ2-7): DVKVTQSSRYLVKRTGEKVFLECVQDMDHENMFWYRQDPGLGLRLIYFSYDVKMKEKGDIPEGYSVSREKKERFSLILESASTNQTSMYLCASSAIGVGSYEQYFGPGTRLTVT.

The rearrangement links TRBV6-5 to TRBJ1-2; D is uncertain. Germline V gives CDR1 MNHEY, CDR2 SVGAGI. There are 14 residues in the CDR3. Trimming shortened V by 0 bases and J by 4 bases, and 9 bases separated the two germline ends. The DNA of the CDR3 is TGTGCCAGCAGTTACTCGAGTCGGGGCTATGGCTACACCTTC. This codes for CASSYSSRGYGYTF.

CDR3 protein: CASARTSGSSYEQYF. DNA of the CDR3: TGTGCCAGCGCAAGGACTAGCGGGTCTTCCTACGAGCAGTACTTC. This chain links TRBV27 with TRBJ2-7; TRBD2 agrees at 11 bases. V was clipped by 8 bases and J by 1 base; unmatched bases: 7. CDR1 is MNHEY, CDR2 SMNVEV, per germline (reference sequence). The CDR3 contains 15 residues.

The chain combines TRBV18 with TRBJ2-3; no clear D gene. Trimming took 2 bases from V and 5 from J, leaving 5 bases between them. The CDR3 consists of 12 residues. Germline V gene sequence: CDR1 KGHSH, CDR2 LQKENI. The chain's CDR3 is CASSPTGDTQYF. The CDR3 region has the DNA TGTGCCAGCTCACCAACGGGAGATACGCAGTATTTT. Using reference TRBV18 and TRBJ2-3 for the parts outside the CDR3, the full variable domain is NAGVMQNPRHLVRRRGQEARLRCSPMKGHSHVYWYRQLPEEGLKFMVYLQKENIIDESGMPKERFSAEFPKEGPSILRIQQVVRGDSAAYFCASSPTGDTQYFGPGTRLTVL.

The chain has TRBV9 and TRBJ2-3; D remains ambiguous. Germline CDR1 SGDLS, CDR2 YYNGEE. Trimming removed 4 bases from V and 2 bases from J, with 5 bases in between. There are 12 residues in the CDR3. The CDR3 spells CASSTYTDTQYF. CDR3 DNA sequence: TGTGCCAGCAGCACCTACACAGATACGCAGTATTTT. The full variable domain, completed using reference TRBV9 and TRBJ2-3, is DSGVTQTPKHLITATGQRVTLRCSPRSGDLSVYWYQQSLDQGLQFLIQYYNGEERAKGNILERFSAQQFPDLHSELNLSSLELGDSALYFCASSTYTDTQYFGPGTRLTVL.

This clone was counted only a few times. V usage is TRBV28 and J usage is TRBJ1-1, with TRBD1 matching 8 bases. V shed 7 bases and J 1 base; nucleotides not matched to a gene: 5. Germline CDR1 MDHEN, CDR2 SYDVKM. This CDR3 comprises 14 residues. CDR3 nucleotides: TGTGCCAGCATCATTACAGGGGGGAACACTGAAGCTTTCTTT. It yields the protein CASIITGGNTEAFF.

The V call is TRBV29-1, the J call TRBJ2-3, with 9 bases matching TRBD1. Losses at the gene ends were 4 bases for V and 2 bases for J; bases not matched to a gene: 13. CDR3 size: 17 residues. Germline V gene data show CDR1 as SQVTM and CDR2 as ANQGSEA. In DNA, the CDR3 is TGCAGCGTTGCCCCTCGTCGGACAGGGGAACCCACAGATACGCAGTATTTT. It specifies CSVAPRRTGEPTDTQYF.

The chain employs TRBV28 and TRBJ1-1, with TRBD1 matching 10 bases. The CDR3 covers 12 residues. V shed 7 bases, J shed 7 bases, and the junction held 3 bases outside the gene matches. Germline V lookup: CDR1 MDHEN, CDR2 SYDVKM. In nucleotides, the CDR3 is TGTGCCAGCACGACAGGGGGCGTTGAAGCTTTCTTT. Protein sequence: CASTTGGVEAFF.

The chain couples TRBV12-5 to TRBJ2-7; 8 positions match TRBD1. CDR3 length: 13 residues. Germline V gene lookup returns CDR1 LGHNT and CDR2 FRNRAP. With 5 bases clipped from V and 7 bases from J, the junction kept 7 bases outside the gene matches. CDR3 in DNA: TGTGCTAGTGGTCCTACAGGGGGGAGAGAGCAGTACTTC. This encodes CASGPTGGREQYF.